This is a list of T cell receptor beta chains from one sample in a study of shared clonotypes between healthy human individuals. The table came from immunoSEQ multiplex PCR; TCRdb's copy has only in-frame clones and leaves some out. The sample includes some 2,500,000 clones, roughly 90% of them seen just once. The sequencing sample was made of naive CD4+ T cells from PBMCs. The source of these receptors is a man aged 18 to 30 in good health. Some clones in this sample may be carry-over from other donors' samples. CDR3s include the opening cysteine and the closing phenylalanine or tryptophan. D genes are given only for firm matches. Size is stated for part of the rows, as once, few or many counts, or as a class when the clone is expanded.

j_call	d_call	v_call	clone_size	cdr3_nt	cdr3_aa
TRBJ2-7	-	TRBV28	-	TGTGCCAGCAGAGGTGGGACGGCCTACGAGCAGTACTTC	CASRGGTAYEQYF
TRBJ1-2	-	TRBV11-2	-	TGTGCCAGCAGCTTAGCCCATCGGTATGGCTACACCTTC	CASSLAHRYGYTF
TRBJ1-3	-	TRBV11-2	-	TGTGCCAGCAGCTTATTGGCTGGAAACACCATATATTTT	CASSLLAGNTIYF
TRBJ1-1	-	TRBV6-1	-	TGTGCCAGCAAACGACCCCCCGGGGTCACTGAAGCTTTCTTT	CASKRPPGVTEAFF
TRBJ2-7	-	TRBV6-5	once	TGTGCCACCACCTCCCCGCAGAAGTACTCCTACGAGCAGTACTTC	CATTSPQKYSYEQYF
TRBJ2-7	TRBD1	TRBV5-1	-	TGCGCCAGCAGCTTCGACAGGGCGACCTACGAGCAGTACTTC	CASSFDRATYEQYF
TRBJ2-7	-	TRBV27	-	TGTGCCAGCAGTTTAAGACAGGCCTTTTCCTCCTACGAGCAGTACTTC	CASSLRQAFSSYEQYF
TRBJ1-2	TRBD1	TRBV5-1	-	TGCGCCAGCAGCTCGATGGGACAGGTCGATGGCTACACCTTC	CASSSMGQVDGYTF
TRBJ1-6	TRBD1	TRBV27	-	TGTGCCAGCAGCCAAGGGACAGGGCATTCACCCCTCCACTTT	CASSQGTGHSPLHF
TRBJ1-3	-	TRBV15	-	TGTGCCACCAGCAGTCTTTGGGGTTTTGGAAACACCATATATTTT	CATSSLWGFGNTIYF
TRBJ2-7	TRBD2	TRBV11-2	-	TGTGCCAGCAGCTTCAACCACGGGACTAGCTCCTACGAGCAGTACTTC	CASSFNHGTSSYEQYF
TRBJ2-1	TRBD2	TRBV2	-	TGTGCCAGCAGTTTACTAGCGGGCGCCTACAATGAGCAGTTCTTC	CASSLLAGAYNEQFF
TRBJ1-3	-	TRBV6-5	-	TGTGCCAACCGAGGGGGGACCCACTCTGGAAACACCATATATTTT	CANRGGTHSGNTIYF
TRBJ1-1	TRBD1	TRBV28	-	TGTGCCAGCGACAGGGACACTGAAGCTTTCTTT	CASDRDTEAFF
TRBJ2-7	-	TRBV23-1	-	TGCGGGGGGCGGGGACGCCACGAGCAGTACTTC	CGGRGRHEQYF
TRBJ2-7	-	TRBV2	once	TGTGCCAGCATGCCGGGACCCCTCTACGAGCAGTACTTC	CASMPGPLYEQYF
TRBJ2-5	-	TRBV5-1	-	TGCGCCAGCAGCCCGAGGGGCAGGGAGGTAGAAGAGACCCAGTACTTC	CASSPRGREVEETQYF
TRBJ2-2	-	TRBV10-3	-	TGTGCCATCAGTGAGTCGATGGCGGGAAACACCGGGGAGCTGTTTTTT	CAISESMAGNTGELFF
TRBJ2-2	-	TRBV9	-	TGTGCCAGCAGCCGTACGGCCGGGGAGGGGGAGCTGTTTTTT	CASSRTAGEGELFF
TRBJ2-7	TRBD1	TRBV4-1	-	TGCGCCAGCAGCCAAGAGGTGACAGGGGGATGGTCCGAGCAGTACTTC	CASSQEVTGGWSEQYF
TRBJ1-5	TRBD1	TRBV10-3	-	TGTGCCACCAGGGACAGGGCATTGGGTCAGCCCCAGCATTTT	CATRDRALGQPQHF
TRBJ1-2	-	TRBV5-1	-	TGCGCCAGCAGCTTGGAAGTCGGTACCCATGGCTACACCTTC	CASSLEVGTHGYTF
TRBJ2-7	TRBD2	TRBV28	-	TGTGCCAGCAGGTTACGGGAGGAGGCCGCGGCTTTC	CASRLREEAAAF
TRBJ2-1	-	TRBV11-3	-	TGTGCCAGCAGCTTCACCGGGCTCAGCAATGAGCAGTTCTTC	CASSFTGLSNEQFF
TRBJ2-3	-	TRBV2	-	TGTGCCAGCAGGGCGGGACAGCTTAGCACAGATACGCAGTATTTT	CASRAGQLSTDTQYF
TRBJ2-7	-	TRBV4-2	once	TGTGCCAGCAGCCAGTTCAGGGACACCTACGAGCAGTACTTC	CASSQFRDTYEQYF
TRBJ1-1	-	TRBV5-4	-	TGTGCCAGCAGCTTGGCCCCGGTACCGGGGGACACTGAAGCTTTCTTT	CASSLAPVPGDTEAFF
TRBJ1-5	-	TRBV6-5	-	TGTGCCAGCAGTTACTCGGTCGGCAGTAATCAGCCCCAGCATTTT	CASSYSVGSNQPQHF
TRBJ1-3	-	TRBV6-5	-	TGTGCCAGCAGTTACCGCAATTTTGGGGCTGGAAACACCATATATTTT	CASSYRNFGAGNTIYF
TRBJ1-5	-	TRBV27	-	TGTGCCAGCTCTAGACGGGCTAGGGAGCCCCAGCATTTT	CASSRRAREPQHF
TRBJ1-5	-	TRBV7-9	-	TGTGCCAGCAGCTTAGGGCCAGACTATAATCAGCCCCAGCATTTT	CASSLGPDYNQPQHF
TRBJ1-2	-	TRBV27	-	TGTGCCAGCAGTTCGAACGGCTATGGCTACACCTTC	CASSSNGYGYTF
TRBJ2-5	-	TRBV5-1	-	TGCGCCAGCAGCTTGAACGGGGCGCAGTCAGAGACCCAGTACTTC	CASSLNGAQSETQYF
TRBJ2-1	-	TRBV18	few	TGTGCCAGCTCACCACCACCGCAGGGGGGGAGCTACAATGAGCAGTTCTTC	CASSPPPQGGSYNEQFF
TRBJ2-5	-	TRBV9	-	TGTGCCAGCAGCGCCAGTAGCGGAAACCAAGAGACCCAGTACTTC	CASSASSGNQETQYF
TRBJ1-5	-	TRBV19	few	TGTGCCAGCTCCGGTGTAAGGGCTGGCAATCAGCCCCAGCATTTT	CASSGVRAGNQPQHF
TRBJ2-7	TRBD1	TRBV5-5	-	TGTGCCAGCAGCTTTGGGGGACAGGGAGCCTACGAGCAGTACTTC	CASSFGGQGAYEQYF
TRBJ2-7	-	TRBV9	-	TGTGCCAGCAGCGTAGTTGCAGGCTCCTACGAGCAGTACTTC	CASSVVAGSYEQYF
TRBJ1-2	-	TRBV19	-	TGTGCCAGTAGTATAGACGTTCGGCCGGTGGTCGGCTACACCTTC	CASSIDVRPVVGYTF
TRBJ1-3	-	TRBV5-1	-	TGCGCCAGCAGCTTAGAACAGGAATCTGTCTCTGGAAACACCATATATTTT	CASSLEQESVSGNTIYF
TRBJ2-3	TRBD2	TRBV10-3	-	TGTGCCATCAGCGCTCCGGGACTAGCGGGAGCAGATACGCAGTATTTT	CAISAPGLAGADTQYF
TRBJ1-2	-	TRBV7-3	-	TGTGCCAGCAGCTTAACCGGGATGGCGTATGGCTACACCTTC	CASSLTGMAYGYTF
TRBJ2-3	-	TRBV27	-	TGTGCCAGCAGTCCCCGTCCGGTTTTTGTAGATACGCAGTATTTT	CASSPRPVFVDTQYF
TRBJ1-3	TRBD1	TRBV5-4	-	TGTGCCAGCAGCCCCGGACAGGCGACTGGAAACACCATATATTTT	CASSPGQATGNTIYF
TRBJ2-6	-	TRBV25-1	once	TGTGCCAGCAGTGAGCCCGTCTCTGGGGCCAACGTCCTGACTTTC	CASSEPVSGANVLTF
TRBJ2-7	TRBD2	TRBV28	-	TGTGCCAGCAGAAGACTAGCGGGTGGTTCCTACGAGCAGTACTTC	CASRRLAGGSYEQYF
TRBJ2-5	-	TRBV6-5	once	TGTGCCAGCAGGCCCGCCTTGGGCACGGGGGCCCAGTACTTC	CASRPALGTGAQYF
TRBJ2-1	-	TRBV5-1	-	TGCGCCAGCAGCTTGGGGCGGACCGACAATGAGCAGTTCTTC	CASSLGRTDNEQFF
TRBJ2-7	TRBD1	TRBV5-1	-	TGCGCCAGCAGCTTGGGACAGGGGGACGAGCAGTACTTC	CASSLGQGDEQYF
TRBJ1-2	TRBD1	TRBV28	-	TGTGCCAGCAGTTTCGAACAGGGGTATGGTGGCTACACCTTC	CASSFEQGYGGYTF
TRBJ1-2	-	TRBV20-1	-	TGCAGTGCTAGCACTGGGAATGGCTACACCTTC	CSASTGNGYTF
TRBJ2-7	TRBD1	TRBV5-1	-	TGCGCCAGCAGCTTGGCCGCCGGACAGGAGAAGATCTACGAGCAGTACTTC	CASSLAAGQEKIYEQYF
TRBJ1-1	-	TRBV10-3	-	TGTGCCATCATGGACACGACTGAAGCTTTCTTT	CAIMDTTEAFF
TRBJ1-5	-	TRBV2	-	TGTGCCAGCAGTGGACAGGTACATAGCAATCAGCCCCAGCATTTT	CASSGQVHSNQPQHF
TRBJ2-7	TRBD2	TRBV10-1	-	TGCGCCAGGGTTCCTTGCGGGGGGGACGAGCAGTACTTC	CARVPCGGDEQYF